Listed below are T cell receptor beta chains from one sample, sequenced in a study of cytomegalovirus exposure and HLA in healthy donors. Produced via immunoSEQ multiplex PCR; TCRdb's table is partial and in-frame only. The table lists 150,000 to 170,000 clones, roughly 80% of them singletons. Specimen: PBMCs. The receptors originated from a man aged 25 to 45 in good health and CMV-seropositive. The CDR3 runs from the conserved cysteine through the conserved F or W. The D gene is left open where the match is weak. Clone size is given for some rows only: seen once, a few or many times, or a class if the clone is expanded.

D gene: NA
J gene: TRBJ1-4
V gene: TRBV2
clone size: NA
CDR3 DNA: TGTGCCAGCTTCAGGCTCAACGAAAAACTGTTTTTT
CDR3 protein: CASFRLNEKLFF

D gene: NA
J gene: TRBJ2-2
V gene: TRBV29-1
clone size: NA
CDR3 DNA: TGCAGCGTTCTGAAGGGGGGGAGTATCACCGGGGAGCTGTTTTTT
CDR3 protein: CSVLKGGSITGELFF

D gene: TRBD1
J gene: TRBJ1-2
V gene: TRBV9
clone size: NA
CDR3 DNA: TGTGCCAGCAGCGTAAGGACAGGGACGGCGTATGGCTACACCTTC
CDR3 protein: CASSVRTGTAYGYTF

D gene: NA
J gene: TRBJ2-3
V gene: TRBV19
clone size: NA
CDR3 DNA: TGTGCCAGTAACAGACAGATAAGCACAGATACGCAGTATTTT
CDR3 protein: CASNRQISTDTQYF

D gene: NA
J gene: TRBJ2-7
V gene: TRBV4-3
clone size: NA
CDR3 DNA: TGCGCCAGCAGCCAAGGGTACGGGGGAACCTCCTACGAGCAGTACTTC
CDR3 protein: CASSQGYGGTSYEQYF

D gene: NA
J gene: TRBJ1-1
V gene: TRBV2
clone size: NA
CDR3 DNA: TGTGCCAGCAGTCCTCAAAGGGGGACTGAAGCTTTCTTT
CDR3 protein: CASSPQRGTEAFF

D gene: TRBD1
J gene: TRBJ1-6
V gene: TRBV12-5
clone size: NA
CDR3 DNA: TGTGCTAGTGGAACCGGGACAGAACCCCTCCACTTT
CDR3 protein: CASGTGTEPLHF

D gene: NA
J gene: TRBJ1-6
V gene: TRBV21-1
clone size: NA
CDR3 DNA: TGTGCCAGCAGCAAAACCGGGAGGCACAATTCACCCCTCCACTTT
CDR3 protein: CASSKTGRHNSPLHF

D gene: NA
J gene: TRBJ1-5
V gene: TRBV21-1
clone size: NA
CDR3 DNA: TGTGCCAGCCCCAAGATGCGGGGGAGGAATCAGCCCCAGCATTTT
CDR3 protein: CASPKMRGRNQPQHF

D gene: NA
J gene: TRBJ2-5
V gene: TRBV19
clone size: NA
CDR3 DNA: TGTGCCAGTAGTATTTCCCGGGGTCAGCGCCTAGAGACCCAGTACTTC
CDR3 protein: CASSISRGQRLETQYF

D gene: NA
J gene: TRBJ2-1
V gene: TRBV4-2
clone size: NA
CDR3 DNA: TGTGCCAGCAGCCAAGATAACACTAGAGGTGAGCAGTTCTTC
CDR3 protein: CASSQDNTRGEQFF

D gene: NA
J gene: TRBJ1-4
V gene: TRBV2
clone size: NA
CDR3 DNA: TGTGCCAGCAGGATAGGGGAAGCTAATGAAAAACTGTTTTTT
CDR3 protein: CASRIGEANEKLFF

D gene: NA
J gene: TRBJ2-5
V gene: TRBV6-1
clone size: NA
CDR3 DNA: TGTGCCAGCCGTAAGGGACTTTTGGAGACCCAGTACTTC
CDR3 protein: CASRKGLLETQYF

D gene: TRBD1
J gene: TRBJ1-6
V gene: TRBV27
clone size: once
CDR3 DNA: TGTGCCAGCAGTCCAACGGGACAGGGTGGCTCACCCCTCCACTTT
CDR3 protein: CASSPTGQGGSPLHF

D gene: TRBD1
J gene: TRBJ2-7
V gene: TRBV6-5
clone size: NA
CDR3 DNA: TGTGCCAGCAGTCCCCGACAGGGCCGATACGAGCAGTACTTC
CDR3 protein: CASSPRQGRYEQYF

D gene: NA
J gene: TRBJ1-6
V gene: TRBV11-2
clone size: few
CDR3 DNA: TGTGCCAGCAGCTTCAGGGAAAATTCACCCCTCCACTTT
CDR3 protein: CASSFRENSPLHF

D gene: NA
J gene: TRBJ2-7
V gene: TRBV7-9
clone size: NA
CDR3 DNA: TGTGCCAGCAGCTTCCCACCCCCGACAAGTAGTAGCTCCTACGAGCAGTACTTC
CDR3 protein: CASSFPPPTSSSSYEQYF

D gene: TRBD1
J gene: TRBJ2-1
V gene: TRBV12-5
clone size: NA
CDR3 DNA: TGTGCTAGTGACAGGGGCTCCTACAATGAGCAGTTCTTC
CDR3 protein: CASDRGSYNEQFF

D gene: NA
J gene: TRBJ1-1
V gene: TRBV19
clone size: NA
CDR3 DNA: TGTGCCAGTAGTATAGATGGCAGGGGGAACACTGAAGCTTTCTTT
CDR3 protein: CASSIDGRGNTEAFF

D gene: NA
J gene: TRBJ1-5
V gene: TRBV5-1
clone size: medium-sized
CDR3 DNA: TGCGCCAGCAGCTTGAGAGGAGATAGCAATCAGCCCCAGCATTTT
CDR3 protein: CASSLRGDSNQPQHF

D gene: NA
J gene: TRBJ1-1
V gene: TRBV11-3
clone size: NA
CDR3 DNA: TGTGCCAGCAGCTTTAGCGGCACTGAAGCTTTCTTT
CDR3 protein: CASSFSGTEAFF

D gene: NA
J gene: TRBJ1-1
V gene: TRBV30
clone size: NA
CDR3 DNA: TGTGCCTGGAGTGTTCACGGGAACGCTGAAGCTTTCTTT
CDR3 protein: CAWSVHGNAEAFF